Shown below are 24 T cell receptor beta chains from a single sample sequenced in a study of Ad26.COV2.S vaccination and SARS-CoV-2 variants. Assay: immunoSEQ multiplex PCR; the TCRdb copy retains only in-frame clones and omits some. The sample has some 180,000 clones, roughly nine tenths seen once. The sample in question was peripheral blood, obtained after recovery from COVID-19. These receptors were taken from a human donor who had recovered from COVID-19.

This chain links TRBV19 with TRBJ1-2; no reliable D call. The CDR3 is made up of 14 amino acids. V lost 1 base and J lost 2, with 8 bases in between. Germline V gives CDR1 LNHDA, CDR2 SQIVND (reference sequence). The CDR3 bases are TGTGCCAGTAGTATAGGCGGAGGGAACTATGGCTACACCTTC. As protein: CASSIGGGNYGYTF.

This chain joins TRBV18 and TRBJ2-7; D is uncertain. This CDR3 is 12 amino acids long. V dropped 2 bases and J dropped 3 bases, with 5 bases sitting between them. Germline values: CDR1 KGHSH, CDR2 LQKENI. CDR3 sequence (DNA): TGTGCCAGCTCACCAACGGACTACGAGCAGTACTTC. This encodes CASSPTDYEQYF. Full variable domain (rest looked up from reference TRBV18 and TRBJ2-7): NAGVMQNPRHLVRRRGQEARLRCSPMKGHSHVYWYRQLPEEGLKFMVYLQKENIIDESGMPKERFSAEFPKEGPSILRIQQVVRGDSAAYFCASSPTDYEQYFGPGTRLTVT.

This rearrangement joins TRBV25-1 to TRBJ2-6; TRBD1 aligns across 10 bases. J gave up 0 bases and V 2 bases, and 4 bases lay outside the gene matches. The CDR3 is made up of 18 amino acids. Germline CDR1 MGHDK, CDR2 SYGVNS. CDR3 sequence (DNA): TGTGCCAGCAGTGAAGGGACAGGGGCCGACTCTGGGGCCAACGTCCTGACTTTC. Translation gives CASSEGTGADSGANVLTF. Full variable domain (rest looked up from reference TRBV25-1 and TRBJ2-6): EADIYQTPRYLVIGTGKKITLECSQTMGHDKMYWYQQDPGMELHLIHYSYGVNSTEKGDLSSESTVSRIRTEHFPLTLESARPSHTSQYLCASSEGTGADSGANVLTFGAGSRLTVL.

This clone was counted a few times. The chain joins TRBV5-1 to TRBJ2-5; D may match TRBD1 or TRBD2 (6 bases each). The CDR3 contains 13 residues. Germline assignment: CDR1 SGHRS and CDR2 YFSETQ. V was pared by 9 bases and J by 8 bases, with 20 bases between. As DNA, the CDR3 is TGCGCCACCAGACTAGGGGGGCCGAGAACCCAGTACTTC. It translates to CATRLGGPRTQYF. The full variable domain, rest sourced from reference TRBV5-1 and TRBJ2-5, is KAGVTQTPRYLIKTRGQQVTLSCSPISGHRSVSWYQQTPGQGLQFLFEYFSETQRNKGNFPGRFSGRQFSNSRSEMNVSTLELGDSALYLCATRLGGPRTQYFGPGTRLLVL.

The chain uses TRBV4-1 and TRBJ2-7, with 9 nucleotides matching TRBD2. CDR1 and CDR2 (germline): MGHRA, YSYEKL. The CDR3 extends over 16 amino acids. Trimming cost V 0 bases and J 7 bases; bases outside gene matches: 10. The DNA of the CDR3 is TGCGCCAGCAGCCAAGAGGCTAGCGGGACCCTGGGGGAGCAGTACTTC. Its protein is CASSQEASGTLGEQYF.

The chain joins TRBV27 to TRBJ1-2; 10 nucleotides align to TRBD1. The V segment lost 6 bases and the J segment 5 bases; nucleotides outside the gene matches: 9. Per germline, CDR1 MNHEY and CDR2 SMNVEV (reference sequence). CDR3 size: 15 residues. The CDR3 region has the DNA TGTGCCAGCAGCAGAACAGACAGGGGGCGGTATGGCTACACCTTC. This encodes CASSRTDRGRYGYTF.

The chain links TRBV6-5 to TRBJ1-2; D unclear. Germline CDR1 and CDR2: MNHEY and SVGAGI. The CDR3 totals 13 residues. Deletions cut 4 bases from V and 4 bases from J, with 10 bases between. The CDR3 sequence is CASSSHLGYGYTF. The CDR3 DNA sequence: TGTGCCAGCAGTTCCCATCTCGGCTATGGCTACACCTTC.

The chain links TRBV6-5 to TRBJ2-1; no reliable D call. Per germline, CDR1 MNHEY and CDR2 SVGAGI. Deletions cut 0 bases from V and 8 bases from J, with 8 bases between. CDR3 length equals 13 residues. The CDR3, as DNA: TGTGCCAGCAGTTACTCGACTGGGCATGAGCAGTTCTTC. It codes for CASSYSTGHEQFF.

The chain has TRBV15 and TRBJ1-2, with D uncertain. The CDR3 runs to 14 residues. The V end was cut by 5 bases, the J end by 4 bases, with 14 bases between. In germline, CDR1 is LNHNV, CDR2 YYDKDF (reference sequence). The CDR3 DNA reads TGTGCCACCAGCCCCTCTAGCCCATCCTATGGCTACACCTTC. Its translation is CATSPSSPSYGYTF.

The chain has TRBV7-9 and TRBJ2-3, with D hard to call. The length of the CDR3 is 11 residues. Germline CDR1 is SEHNR and CDR2 is FQNEAQ (reference sequence). V was pared by 3 bases and J by 5 bases, with 3 bases between. CDR3 DNA sequence: TGTGCCAGCAGCTTCGGAGATACGCAGTATTTT. It translates to CASSFGDTQYF. Supplemented by reference TRBV7-9 and TRBJ2-3, the full variable domain reads DTGVSQNPRHKITKRGQNVTFRCDPISEHNRLYWYRQTLGQGPEFLTYFQNEAQLEKSRLLSDRFSAERPKGSFSTLEIQRTEQGDSAMYLCASSFGDTQYFGPGTRLTVL.

The chain combines TRBV10-2 with TRBJ1-4, with D possibly TRBD1 on 5 matching bases. With 3 bases removed from V and 5 bases from J, the gap between germline ends came to 7 bases. Per the germline V gene, CDR1 is WSHSY and CDR2 is SAAADI. The CDR3 runs to 13 residues. The CDR3 DNA reads TGCGCCAGCAGTGACGGGGGAAATGAAAAACTGTTTTTT. It yields the protein CASSDGGNEKLFF.

The rearrangement joins TRBV29-1 to TRBJ2-3, with D possibly TRBD2 on 6 matching bases. V was clipped by 7 bases and J by 2 bases, with 13 bases between them. The CDR3 covers 13 residues. From germline, CDR1 is SQVTM and CDR2 ANQGSEA. CDR3 nucleotide sequence: TGCAGCGCCCGGGACTTTCCCACAGATACGCAGTATTTT. Translated, it gives CSARDFPTDTQYF.

V and J are TRBV19 and TRBJ2-1; TRBD1 or TRBD2 may be the D gene (5 bases each). Per germline, CDR1 LNHDA and CDR2 SQIVND (reference sequence). The CDR3 runs 16 residues. Trimming stripped 9 bases from V and 3 bases from J, with 21 bases between. The CDR3 spells CASRKQTGPHYNEQFF. The CDR3, as DNA: TGTGCCAGCAGAAAACAGACGGGACCCCACTACAATGAGCAGTTCTTC.

The chain carries TRBV7-6 and TRBJ2-7, with D possibly being TRBD1 or TRBD2 (5 bases each). Trimming left V 1 base short and J 9 bases short, with 13 bases between. The CDR3 spans 13 residues. The germline V gene has CDR1 SGHVS and CDR2 FNYEAQ. The CDR3 protein is CASSLDLRDLQYF. The CDR3 DNA follows: TGTGCCAGCAGCTTAGACCTCAGGGACCTGCAGTACTTC.

J is TRBJ2-1 and V is TRBV6-4; 9 nucleotides line up with TRBD1. After removal of 7 bases from V and 7 bases from J, the junction contained 20 bases not matched to a gene. This CDR3 contains 18 residues. Germline V gene sequence: CDR1 MRHNA, CDR2 SNTAGT. CDR3 sequence: CASKKGQGFSSRGNEQFF. CDR3 nucleotide sequence: TGTGCCAGCAAGAAGGGACAGGGATTTTCCAGCAGGGGGAATGAGCAGTTCTTC.

The V call is TRBV18, the J call TRBJ2-1, with D perhaps TRBD1 (6 bases). The germline gives CDR1 KGHSH, CDR2 LQKENI. Trimming removed 5 bases from V and 5 bases from J, with 13 bases in between. The CDR3 is 14 residues long. CDR3 in amino acids: CASSGGHPDNEQFF. Here the CDR3 DNA reads TGTGCCAGCTCAGGGGGACACCCGGACAATGAGCAGTTCTTC.

J is TRBJ2-7 and V is TRBV29-1; possibly TRBD2 for D (5 bases). CDR3 length: 15 residues. The germline gives CDR1 SQVTM, CDR2 ANQGSEA. Trimming stripped 1 base from V and 6 bases from J, with 19 bases between. The DNA for the CDR3 is TGCAGCGTTGAAGTGCCCGTGGTACGGGGTGGCGAGCAGTACTTC. It codes for CSVEVPVVRGGEQYF.

Concerning this clone: The germline gene is not matched at one end of the junction; a read error may be the cause. J is TRBJ1-1 and V is TRBV6-5, with D unresolved. Germline-derived CDR1 and CDR2 are MNHEY and SVGAGI. This CDR3 comprises 14 residues. As DNA, the CDR3 is TGTGCCAGCAGTGACTCGGCACTCCGAACTGAAGCTTTCTTT. Protein sequence: CASSDSALRTEAFF.

V usage is TRBV18 and J usage is TRBJ2-7; D is unclear. V lost 5 bases, J lost 5 bases, and 10 bases lay in between. This CDR3 is 12 amino acids long. CDR1 is KGHSH, CDR2 LQKENI, per germline. CDR3 sequence reads: CASSTTAHEQYF. In DNA form, the CDR3 reads TGTGCCAGCTCAACTACCGCCCACGAGCAGTACTTC.

CDR3 DNA sequence: TGTGCCAGCAACACGGGAGGGGGCACCTCCTACGAGCAGTACTTC. It yields the protein CASNTGGGTSYEQYF. The rearrangement joins TRBV5-6 to TRBJ2-7; D may be TRBD2 (8 bases). The CDR3 runs to 15 residues. From germline, CDR1 is SGHDT and CDR2 YYEEEE. The germline V and J ends were trimmed by 6 bases and 0 bases, with 16 bases remaining between them.

The genes are TRBV7-8 and TRBJ2-1; D might be TRBD1 (6 bases). The CDR3 consists of 15 residues. V lost 5 bases and J 5 bases, leaving 16 bases between the germline ends. Germline lookup yields CDR1 SGHVS and CDR2 FQNEAQ. The CDR3 reads CASSAHRVSHNEQFF. The CDR3 nucleotides are TGTGCCAGCAGCGCCCACAGGGTATCCCACAATGAGCAGTTCTTC.

This clone was detected a few times. This sequence joins TRBV29-1 and TRBJ2-5, with D possibly matching TRBD1 (5 bases). Germline V gene lookup returns CDR1 SQVTM and CDR2 ANQGSEA. Trimming cost V 6 bases and J 2 bases, with 10 bases left between them. The CDR3 has 12 amino acids. DNA for the CDR3: TGCAGCGTCTGGACACAGCAAGAGACCCAGTACTTC. Translating gives CSVWTQQETQYF.

In DNA, the CDR3 is TGTGCCAGCCATTCGACAGGTCCGAACACTGAAGCTTTCTTT. It is translated as CASHSTGPNTEAFF. The gene calls are TRBV27 and TRBJ1-1; the D gene is possibly TRBD1 (6 bases). Germline V gives CDR1 MNHEY, CDR2 SMNVEV (reference sequence). The CDR3 length is 14 residues. With 8 bases removed from V and 1 base from J, the gap between germline ends came to 14 bases.

CDR3 protein: CASSLGTETGELFF. DNA for the CDR3: TGTGCCAGCAGCTTGGGGACGGAGACCGGGGAGCTGTTTTTT. This rearrangement joins TRBV5-6 to TRBJ2-2; no clear D. The CDR3 loop spans 14 amino acids. V gave up 0 bases and J gave up 5 bases, with 8 bases separating them. In germline, CDR1 is SGHDT, CDR2 YYEEEE.